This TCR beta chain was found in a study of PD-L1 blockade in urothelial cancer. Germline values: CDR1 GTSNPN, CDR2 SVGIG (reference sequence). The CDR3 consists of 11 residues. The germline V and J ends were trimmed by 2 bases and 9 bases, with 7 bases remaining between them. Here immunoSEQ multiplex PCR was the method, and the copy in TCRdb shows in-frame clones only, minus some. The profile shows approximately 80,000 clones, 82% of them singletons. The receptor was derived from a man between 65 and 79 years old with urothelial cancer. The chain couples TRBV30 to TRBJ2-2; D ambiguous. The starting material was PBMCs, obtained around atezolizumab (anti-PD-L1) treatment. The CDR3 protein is CAWSPLRELFF. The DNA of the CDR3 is TGTGCCTGGAGTCCCCTCCGGGAGCTGTTTTTT.